This T cell receptor beta chain was captured by sequencing in a study of blood T cell repertoires in COVID-19. Sequencing was performed with immunoSEQ multiplex PCR; in TCRdb, only in-frame clones are kept and a portion is missing. There are 200,000 to 250,000 clones in the sample; roughly nine tenths occur only once, and less than 15% lies in the top ten. This CDR3 region has 14 residues. Trimming shortened V by 4 bases and J by 3 bases, and 16 bases separated the two germline ends. CDR1 is SQVTM, CDR2 ANQGSEA, per germline. The source is a woman under 30 who had recovered from COVID-19. The chain is built from TRBV29-1 and TRBJ2-7, with D perhaps matching TRBD1 (6 bases). Sequenced: peripheral blood. This CDR3 reads CSVVARGGFYEQYF. The DNA for the CDR3 is TGCAGCGTTGTGGCTAGAGGGGGATTCTACGAGCAGTACTTC.